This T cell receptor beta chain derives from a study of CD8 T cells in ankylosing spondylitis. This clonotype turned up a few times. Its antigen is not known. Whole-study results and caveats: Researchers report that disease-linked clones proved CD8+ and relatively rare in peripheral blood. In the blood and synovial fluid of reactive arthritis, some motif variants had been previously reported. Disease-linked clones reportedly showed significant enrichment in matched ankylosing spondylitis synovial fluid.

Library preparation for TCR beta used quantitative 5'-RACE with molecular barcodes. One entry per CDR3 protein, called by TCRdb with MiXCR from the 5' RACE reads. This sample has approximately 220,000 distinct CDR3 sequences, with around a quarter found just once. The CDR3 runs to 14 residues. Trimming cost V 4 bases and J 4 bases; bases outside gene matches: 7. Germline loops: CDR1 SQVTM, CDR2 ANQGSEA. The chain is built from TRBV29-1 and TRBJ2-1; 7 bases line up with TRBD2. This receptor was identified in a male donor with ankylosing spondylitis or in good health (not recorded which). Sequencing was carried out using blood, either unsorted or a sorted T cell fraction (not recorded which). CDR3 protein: CSVGASGRYNEQFF. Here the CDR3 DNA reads TGCAGCGTTGGGGCTAGCGGTAGGTACAATGAGCAGTTCTTC.